The 18 T cell receptor beta chains presented below share a single source sample, sequenced in a study of shared T cell receptors in the human thymus. Clones were sequenced by immunoSEQ multiplex PCR, and TCRdb holds only the in-frame ones, with some missing. The sample carries about 660,000 clones, around 87% recorded once. These sequences were also reported in another study, on human thymus T cells.

Sequenced: thymocytes. These receptors came from a boy younger than two with a congenital heart defect.

V and J are TRBV7-2 and TRBJ2-1, with TRBD2 as a possible D gene (5 bases). The CDR3 spans 15 residues. V was cut by 2 bases and J by 5 bases, with 13 bases left in between. The V gene's germline CDR1 is SGHTA and CDR2 FQGNSA. The CDR3 nucleotides read TGTGCCAGCAGCTTACCGGGAATACCCCACAATGAGCAGTTCTTC. Amino acids: CASSLPGIPHNEQFF.

The chain carries TRBV6-5 and TRBJ2-1; 11 bases map to TRBD2. The CDR3 covers 14 residues. Germline CDR1 MNHEY, CDR2 SVGAGI. Trimming at V came to 8 bases and at J to 2 bases, leaving 2 bases not matched to a gene. CDR3 nucleotide sequence: TGTGCCAGCTGTAGCGGGAGGGCCTACAATGAGCAGTTCTTC. The encoded protein is CASCSGRAYNEQFF.

The chain couples TRBV5-1 to TRBJ2-3; no definite D call. The germline V gene encodes CDR1 SGHRS and CDR2 YFSETQ. This CDR3 contains 14 residues. V lost 0 bases and J 1 base, leaving 6 bases between the germline ends. The CDR3 here is CASSLDQCTDTQYF. The CDR3 DNA is TGCGCCAGCAGCTTGGATCAGTGCACAGATACGCAGTATTTT.

A few counts support this clone. The chain carries TRBV5-6 and TRBJ2-1; TRBD2 matches 11 bases. This CDR3 has 16 residues. CDR1 and CDR2 (germline): SGHDT, YYEEEE. With V trimmed by 4 bases and J by 5 bases, 8 bases remained unmatched. CDR3: CASSGTGTSGHNEQFF. In nucleotides, the CDR3 is TGTGCCAGCAGCGGAACCGGGACTAGCGGCCACAATGAGCAGTTCTTC.

In the case of this clone: This specimen includes other DNA sequences encoding the same CDR3. The rearrangement joins TRBV29-1 to TRBJ2-5; 7 nucleotides line up with TRBD1. The germline CDR1 and CDR2 sequences are SQVTM and ANQGSEA. Losses at the gene ends were 3 bases for V and 4 bases for J; bases not matched to a gene: 11. This CDR3 contains 15 residues. The CDR3 here is CSVELPSAGGETQYF. Written as DNA, the CDR3 is TGCAGCGTTGAGCTTCCCAGTGCAGGGGGAGAGACCCAGTACTTC.

V usage is TRBV28 and J usage is TRBJ1-2; the D is unclear. Germline CDR1 reads MDHEN; CDR2 reads SYDVKM. V lost 6 bases, J lost 6 bases, and 17 bases lay in between. This CDR3 has 14 residues. CDR3 in DNA: TGTGCCAGCAGGCCCTCGGACTCCCGGGATGGCTACACCTTC. It codes for CASRPSDSRDGYTF.

The J gene is TRBJ2-7, the V gene TRBV10-3, with TRBD1 matching 11 bases. The CDR3 extends over 15 amino acids. Unmatched junction bases numbered 9, after V lost 6 bases and J lost 5 bases. Germline CDR1 ENHRY, CDR2 SYGVKD. This chain's CDR3 is CAISIARTGGDEQYF. In DNA, the CDR3 is TGTGCCATCAGCATTGCCCGGACAGGGGGCGACGAGCAGTACTTC.

Comments on this clone: A read error may produce the germline difference seen at one junction end. The chain recombines TRBV9 with TRBJ2-5; a weak D match, TRBD2 (6 bases). In germline, CDR1 is SGDLS, CDR2 YYNGEE. CDR3 length equals 11 residues. Written as DNA, the CDR3 is TGTGCCAGCAGCGGCCGGGACTCCTTGGACTTC. It translates to CASSGRDSLDF.

This clone appeared a single time. V usage is TRBV9 and J usage is TRBJ2-5; D may be TRBD1 (6 bases). This CDR3 is built from 15 residues. The germline V gene has CDR1 SGDLS and CDR2 YYNGEE. V lost 0 bases and J lost 5, with 14 bases in between. The CDR3 loop is CASSVGPPGDETQYF. For the CDR3, the DNA is TGTGCCAGCAGCGTAGGCCCGCCAGGGGATGAGACCCAGTACTTC.

This chain uses TRBV27 with TRBJ2-7; 9 bases agree with TRBD2. The ends lost 3 bases at V and 4 bases at J; junction bases unmatched: 4. Germline lookup yields CDR1 MNHEY and CDR2 SMNVEV (reference sequence). The CDR3 extends over 14 amino acids. The CDR3 nucleotides read TGTGCCAGCAGTTTTAGGCGGGAGGGGTACGAGCAGTACTTC. Translation gives CASSFRREGYEQYF.

In nucleotides, the CDR3 is TGTGCCAGCAGTTCCGGGACAGGGTCCAATGAGCAGTTCTTC. Its translation is CASSSGTGSNEQFF. The chain recombines TRBV11-3 with TRBJ2-1; 9 bases match TRBD1. This CDR3 comprises 14 residues. Germline loops: CDR1 SGHNT, CDR2 YENEEA. V lost 6 bases and J lost 6; bases outside the gene matches: 6.

The chain is built from TRBV27 and TRBJ1-3; 9 bases align to TRBD1. This CDR3 region has 15 residues. V lost 7 bases to trimming and J lost 1 base; unmatched junction nucleotides: 5. Per the germline V gene, CDR1 is MNHEY and CDR2 is SMNVEV (reference sequence). The DNA for the CDR3 is TGTGCCAGCAAGAGGGGACAGGGTTCTGGAAACACCATATATTTT. This codes for CASKRGQGSGNTIYF.

This clone was observed once. The chain's CDR3 is CSGGGDEQFF. DNA of the CDR3: TGCAGTGGCGGGGGGGATGAGCAGTTCTTC. V usage is TRBV20-1 and J usage is TRBJ2-1, with TRBD2 matching over 9 bases. With V trimmed by 7 bases and J by 8 bases, 0 bases remained unmatched. CDR3 length: 10 amino acids. The germline V gene has CDR1 DFQATT and CDR2 SNEGSKA (reference sequence).

The V and J genes are TRBV28 and TRBJ2-7; D is undetermined. This CDR3 spans 13 amino acids. Germline CDR1 reads MDHEN; CDR2 reads SYDVKM. V lost 2 bases and J 7 bases, leaving 12 bases between the germline ends. CDR3 nucleotide sequence: TGTGCCAGCAGTTTAAAGTCCAATCGGGAGCAGTACTTC. It is translated as CASSLKSNREQYF. The full variable domain, its missing parts supplied by reference TRBV28 and TRBJ2-7, is DVKVTQSSRYLVKRTGEKVFLECVQDMDHENMFWYRQDPGLGLRLIYFSYDVKMKEKGDIPEGYSVSREKKERFSLILESASTNQTSMYLCASSLKSNREQYFGPGTRLTVT.

This chain connects TRBV4-3 to TRBJ2-1; 11 nucleotides agree with TRBD2. The CDR3 is 16 residues long. Germline V CDR1 and CDR2: LGHNA, YSLEER. Trimming at V came to 0 bases and at J to 4 bases, leaving 2 bases not matched to a gene. The CDR3 protein is CASSQELAGGYNEQFF. The CDR3 nucleotides read TGCGCCAGCAGCCAAGAGTTAGCGGGGGGGTACAATGAGCAGTTCTTC.

This sequence joins TRBV29-1 and TRBJ1-1; 7 positions agree with TRBD1. CDR3 length: 18 amino acids. Germline CDR1 and CDR2: SQVTM and ANQGSEA. V was pared by 4 bases and J by 1 base, with 18 bases of the junction left unmatched. DNA of the CDR3: TGCAGCGTTGTAGGTAAAGGCGACAGGGCGGATTGGAACACTGAAGCTTTCTTT. It encodes CSVVGKGDRADWNTEAFF.

The gene calls are TRBV6-5 and TRBJ2-3; the D gene is possibly TRBD2 (5 bases). CDR1 is MNHEY, CDR2 SVGAGI, per germline. Trimming pared 8 bases from V and 7 bases from J, leaving 10 bases between. CDR3 length: 11 amino acids. Here the CDR3 reads CASRLAHTQYF. CDR3 nucleotide sequence: TGTGCCAGCCGCCTAGCCCATACGCAGTATTTT.

V usage is TRBV5-1 and J usage is TRBJ2-1, with 13 bases aligning to TRBD2. V was clipped by 1 base and J by 2 bases; unmatched bases: 9. Germline V gene sequence: CDR1 SGHRS, CDR2 YFSETQ. This CDR3 has 19 residues. The CDR3 here is CASSLKTSGRRGAYNEQFF. The CDR3 DNA reads TGCGCCAGCAGCTTGAAGACTAGCGGGAGGAGGGGGGCCTACAATGAGCAGTTCTTC.